This T cell receptor beta chain was observed in a study of cytomegalovirus exposure and HLA in healthy donors. V gave up 5 bases and J gave up 4 bases, with 18 bases separating them. Germline V CDR1 and CDR2: SNHLY, FYNNEI. CDR3 length: 15 residues. Profiling relied on immunoSEQ multiplex PCR, and the TCRdb table lists in-frame clones only, not all of them. The data show 120,000 to 150,000 clones, roughly 90% seen once. The sequenced sample consisted of PBMCs. The chain couples TRBV2 to TRBJ2-7; maybe TRBD2 (7 bases). The origin of this receptor is a man aged 18 to 29 in good health and CMV-seropositive. The CDR3 reads CASSLAARGQYEQYF. The CDR3 DNA is TGTGCCAGCAGTCTAGCGGCCCGGGGGCAGTACGAGCAGTACTTC.